This TCR beta chain is drawn from a study of naive and memory T cell subsets. This clonotype was seen more than once but under ten times. Its specificity is unknown. General study findings and limits: Clonotypes are single alpha or beta chains, not paired receptors. Naive and memory subsets had different power law exponents for TCR abundance.

Germline loops: CDR1 MNHNS, CDR2 SASEGT. The length of the CDR3 is 14 residues. V lost 8 bases, J lost 1 base, and 5 bases stayed unmatched. Sequential positive selection took CD4 T cells first, then CD8 T cells. An equimolar mix of two oligonucleotides served as the beta constant-region primer for TRBC1 and TRBC2. Each CDR3 protein is one row after TCRdb ran MiXCR on the UMI-ligation and nested PCR reads. The sample comprises 130,000 to 150,000 distinct CDR3 sequences, 15% to 20% of which are singletons, and roughly 0.13% rests with the top ten. This clonotype originated in a human donor in good health. Sequenced sample: naive CD4+ T cells from blood. The chain couples TRBV6-1 to TRBJ2-1; 7 bases line up with TRBD1. Here the CDR3 DNA reads TGTGCCAGCCGGACAGGATGGTCCTACAATGAGCAGTTCTTC. Protein: CASRTGWSYNEQFF.